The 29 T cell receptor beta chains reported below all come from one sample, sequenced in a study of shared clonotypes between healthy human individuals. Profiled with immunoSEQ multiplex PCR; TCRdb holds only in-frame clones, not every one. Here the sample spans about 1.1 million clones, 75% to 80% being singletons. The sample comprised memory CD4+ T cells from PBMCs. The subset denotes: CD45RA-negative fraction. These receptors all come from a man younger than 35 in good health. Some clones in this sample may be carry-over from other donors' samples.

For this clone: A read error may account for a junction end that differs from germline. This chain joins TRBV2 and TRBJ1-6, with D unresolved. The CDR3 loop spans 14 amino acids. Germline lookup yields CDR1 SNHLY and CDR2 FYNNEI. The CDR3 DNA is TGTGCCAGCAGGGAAGGCACAGCGAATTCACCCCTCCACTTT. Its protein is CASREGTANSPLHF.

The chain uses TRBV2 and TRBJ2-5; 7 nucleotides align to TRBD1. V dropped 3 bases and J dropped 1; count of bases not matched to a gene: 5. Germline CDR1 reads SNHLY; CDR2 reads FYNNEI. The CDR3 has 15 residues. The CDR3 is CASSELRTGQETQYF. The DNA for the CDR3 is TGTGCCAGCAGTGAGTTGAGGACAGGCCAAGAGACCCAGTACTTC.

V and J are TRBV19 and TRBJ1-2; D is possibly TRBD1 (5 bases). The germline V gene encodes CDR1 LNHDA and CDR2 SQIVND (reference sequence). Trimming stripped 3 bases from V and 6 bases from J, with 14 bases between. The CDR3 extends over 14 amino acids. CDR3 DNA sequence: TGTGCCAGTAGTATGGCCCGGTCGGGGGATGGCTACACCTTC. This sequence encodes CASSMARSGDGYTF.

CDR3 loop: CASSYYEQYF. The CDR3 region has the DNA TGTGCCAGCAGCTACTACGAGCAGTACTTC. This chain uses TRBV7-9 with TRBJ2-7; D is ambiguous. V was cut by 4 bases and J by 3 bases, with 1 base left in between. CDR3 length: 10 residues. Germline values: CDR1 SEHNR, CDR2 FQNEAQ (reference sequence). Filled out from reference TRBV7-9 and TRBJ2-7, the complete variable domain reads DTGVSQNPRHKITKRGQNVTFRCDPISEHNRLYWYRQTLGQGPEFLTYFQNEAQLEKSRLLSDRFSAERPKGSFSTLEIQRTEQGDSAMYLCASSYYEQYFGPGTRLTVT.

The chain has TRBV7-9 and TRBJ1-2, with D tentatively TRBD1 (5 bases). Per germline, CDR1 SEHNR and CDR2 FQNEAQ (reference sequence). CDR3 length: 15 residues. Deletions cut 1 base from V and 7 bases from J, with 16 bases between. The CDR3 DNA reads TGTGCCAGCAGCTTAGTTCTGGGGCCAGCCGGTGGCTACACCTTC. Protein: CASSLVLGPAGGYTF.

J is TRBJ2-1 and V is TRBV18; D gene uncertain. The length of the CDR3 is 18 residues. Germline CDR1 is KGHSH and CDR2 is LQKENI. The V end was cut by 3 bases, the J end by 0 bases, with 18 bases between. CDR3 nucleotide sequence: TGTGCCAGCTCACCCCTAGTCGCCTCGTCGCTCTCCTACAATGAGCAGTTCTTC. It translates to CASSPLVASSLSYNEQFF.

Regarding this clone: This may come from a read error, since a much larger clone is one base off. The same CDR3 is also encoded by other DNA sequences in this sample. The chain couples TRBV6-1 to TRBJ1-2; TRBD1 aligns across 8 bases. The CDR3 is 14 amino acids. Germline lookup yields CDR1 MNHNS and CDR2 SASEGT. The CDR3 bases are TGTGCCAGCTTCTCCCGACAGGGGCTCTATGGCTACACCTTT. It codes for CASFSRQGLYGYTF.

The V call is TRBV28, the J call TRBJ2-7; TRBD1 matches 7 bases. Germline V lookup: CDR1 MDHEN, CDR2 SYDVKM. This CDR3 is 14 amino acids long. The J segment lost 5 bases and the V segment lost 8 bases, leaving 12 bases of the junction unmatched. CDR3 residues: CASARDSLIHEQYF. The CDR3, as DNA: TGTGCCAGCGCCCGGGACAGTTTAATCCACGAGCAGTACTTC.

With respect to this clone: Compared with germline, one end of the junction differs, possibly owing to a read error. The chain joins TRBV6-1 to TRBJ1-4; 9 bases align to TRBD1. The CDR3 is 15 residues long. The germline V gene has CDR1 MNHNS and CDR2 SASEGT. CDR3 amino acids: CASRSWDRVNDKLFF. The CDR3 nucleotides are TGTGCCAGTCGCAGCTGGGACAGGGTTAATGACAAACTGTTTTTT.

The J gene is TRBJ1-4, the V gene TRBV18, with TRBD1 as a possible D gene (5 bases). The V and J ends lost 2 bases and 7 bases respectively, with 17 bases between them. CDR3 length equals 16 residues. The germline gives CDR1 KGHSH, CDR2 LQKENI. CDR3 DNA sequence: TGTGCCAGCTCACCAGCTACAGACAGTTTTAGTGAAAAACTGTTTTTT. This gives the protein CASSPATDSFSEKLFF.

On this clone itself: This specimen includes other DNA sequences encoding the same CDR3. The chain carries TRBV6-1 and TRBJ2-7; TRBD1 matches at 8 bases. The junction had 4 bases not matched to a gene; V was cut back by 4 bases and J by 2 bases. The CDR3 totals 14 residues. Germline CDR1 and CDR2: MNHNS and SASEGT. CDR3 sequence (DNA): TGTGCCAGCAGTGGACAGGGGAACGCCTACGAGCAGTACTTC. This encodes CASSGQGNAYEQYF.

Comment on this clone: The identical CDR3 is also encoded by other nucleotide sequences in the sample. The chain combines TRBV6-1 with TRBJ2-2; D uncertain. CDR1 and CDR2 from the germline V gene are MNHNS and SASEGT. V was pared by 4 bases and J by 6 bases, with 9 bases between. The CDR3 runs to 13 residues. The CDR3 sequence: CASSAQAPGELFF. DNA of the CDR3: TGTGCCAGCAGTGCCCAGGCCCCCGGGGAGCTGTTTTTT.

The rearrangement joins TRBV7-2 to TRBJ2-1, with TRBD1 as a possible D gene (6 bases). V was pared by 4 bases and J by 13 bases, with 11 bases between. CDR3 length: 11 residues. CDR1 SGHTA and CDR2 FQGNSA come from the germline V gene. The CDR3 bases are TGTGCCAGCAGCTCCACAGGGCTCCAGTTCTTC. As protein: CASSSTGLQFF.

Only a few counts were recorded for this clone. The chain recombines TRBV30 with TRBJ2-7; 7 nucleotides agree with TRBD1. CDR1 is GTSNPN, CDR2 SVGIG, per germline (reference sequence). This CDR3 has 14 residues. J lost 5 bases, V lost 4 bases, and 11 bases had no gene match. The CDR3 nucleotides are TGTGCCTGGACCTTAGGGGACAGCGCCGACGAGCAGTACTTC. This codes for CAWTLGDSADEQYF.

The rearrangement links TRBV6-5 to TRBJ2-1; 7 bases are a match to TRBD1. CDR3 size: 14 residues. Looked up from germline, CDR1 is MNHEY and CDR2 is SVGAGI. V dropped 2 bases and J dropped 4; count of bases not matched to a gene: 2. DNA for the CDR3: TGTGCCAGCAGTTACAGGGGGCTTTACAATGAGCAGTTCTTC. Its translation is CASSYRGLYNEQFF.

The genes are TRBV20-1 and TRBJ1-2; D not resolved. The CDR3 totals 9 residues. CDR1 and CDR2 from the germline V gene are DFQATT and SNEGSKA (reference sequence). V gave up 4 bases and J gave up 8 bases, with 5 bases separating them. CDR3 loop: CSATPGYTF. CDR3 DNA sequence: TGCAGTGCTACACCAGGCTACACCTTC.

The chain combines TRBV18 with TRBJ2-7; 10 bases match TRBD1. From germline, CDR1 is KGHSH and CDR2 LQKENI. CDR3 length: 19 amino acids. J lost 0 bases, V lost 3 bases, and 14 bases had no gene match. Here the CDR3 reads CASSPTTGGRTSVSYEQYF. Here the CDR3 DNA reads TGTGCCAGCTCACCCACGACAGGGGGCAGGACTTCGGTCTCCTACGAGCAGTACTTC.

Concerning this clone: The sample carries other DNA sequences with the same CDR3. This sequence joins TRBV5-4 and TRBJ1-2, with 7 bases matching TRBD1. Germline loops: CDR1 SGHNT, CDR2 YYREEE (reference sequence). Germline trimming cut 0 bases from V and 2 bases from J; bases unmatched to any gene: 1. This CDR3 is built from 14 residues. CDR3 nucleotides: TGTGCCAGCAGCTTGGTAGGGGGCAACTATGGCTACACCTTC. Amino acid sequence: CASSLVGGNYGYTF.

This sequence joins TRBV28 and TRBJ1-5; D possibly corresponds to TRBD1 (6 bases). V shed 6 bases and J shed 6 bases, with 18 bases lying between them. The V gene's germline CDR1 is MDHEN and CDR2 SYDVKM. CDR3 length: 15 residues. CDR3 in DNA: TGTGCCAGCAGGGTGAGGAACAGGGAAGTTCAGCCCCAGCATTTT. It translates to CASRVRNREVQPQHF.

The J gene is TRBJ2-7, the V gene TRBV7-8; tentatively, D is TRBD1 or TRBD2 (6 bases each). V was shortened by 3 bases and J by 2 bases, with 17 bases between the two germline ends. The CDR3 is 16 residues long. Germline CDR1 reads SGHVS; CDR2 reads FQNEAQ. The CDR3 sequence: CASSLGGFTGAYEQYF. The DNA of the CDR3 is TGTGCCAGCAGCTTGGGGGGCTTTACCGGGGCCTACGAGCAGTACTTC.

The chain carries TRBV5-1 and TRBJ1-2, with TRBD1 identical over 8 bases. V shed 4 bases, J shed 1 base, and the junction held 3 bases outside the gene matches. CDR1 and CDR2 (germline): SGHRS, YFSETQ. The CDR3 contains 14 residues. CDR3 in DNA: TGCGCCAGCAGCCCGGACAGGGTTAACTATGGCTACACCTTC. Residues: CASSPDRVNYGYTF. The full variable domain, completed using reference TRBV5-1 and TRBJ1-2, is KAGVTQTPRYLIKTRGQQVTLSCSPISGHRSVSWYQQTPGQGLQFLFEYFSETQRNKGNFPGRFSGRQFSNSRSEMNVSTLELGDSALYLCASSPDRVNYGYTFGSGTRLTVV.

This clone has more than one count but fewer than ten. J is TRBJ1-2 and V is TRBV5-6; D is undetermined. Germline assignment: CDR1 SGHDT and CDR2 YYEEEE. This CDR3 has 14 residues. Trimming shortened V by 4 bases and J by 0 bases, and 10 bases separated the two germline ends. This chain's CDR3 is CASSTPPANYGYTF. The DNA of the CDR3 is TGTGCCAGCAGCACCCCGCCAGCTAACTATGGCTACACCTTC.

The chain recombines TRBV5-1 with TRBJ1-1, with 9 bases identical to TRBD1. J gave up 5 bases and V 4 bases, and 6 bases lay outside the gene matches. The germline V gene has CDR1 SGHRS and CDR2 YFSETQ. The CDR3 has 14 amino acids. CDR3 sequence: CASSQMGQGTEAFF. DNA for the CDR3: TGCGCCAGCAGCCAGATGGGACAGGGAACTGAAGCTTTCTTT.

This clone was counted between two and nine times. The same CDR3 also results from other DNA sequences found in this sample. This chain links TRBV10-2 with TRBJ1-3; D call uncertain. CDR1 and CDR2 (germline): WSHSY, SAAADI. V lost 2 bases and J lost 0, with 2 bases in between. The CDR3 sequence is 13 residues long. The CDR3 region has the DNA TGCGCCAGCAGTGAGGGCTCTGGAAACACCATATATTTT. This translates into CASSEGSGNTIYF.

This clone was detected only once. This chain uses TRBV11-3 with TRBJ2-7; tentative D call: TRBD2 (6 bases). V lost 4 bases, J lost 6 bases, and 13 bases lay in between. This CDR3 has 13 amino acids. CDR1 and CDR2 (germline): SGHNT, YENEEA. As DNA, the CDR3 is TGTGCCAGCAGCTCCTCACCAGCGGGCGAGCAGTACTTC. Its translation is CASSSSPAGEQYF.

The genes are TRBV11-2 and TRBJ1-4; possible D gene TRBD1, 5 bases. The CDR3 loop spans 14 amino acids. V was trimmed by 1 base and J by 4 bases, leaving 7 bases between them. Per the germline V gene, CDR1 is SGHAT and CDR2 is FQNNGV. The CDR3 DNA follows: TGTGCCAGCAGCTTAGGGGGGTATAATGAAAAACTGTTTTTT. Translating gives CASSLGGYNEKLFF.

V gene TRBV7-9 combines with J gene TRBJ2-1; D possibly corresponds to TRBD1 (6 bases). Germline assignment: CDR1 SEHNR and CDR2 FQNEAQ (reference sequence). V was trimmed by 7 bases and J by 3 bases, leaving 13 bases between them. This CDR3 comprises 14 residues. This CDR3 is CASTFRGGYNEQFF. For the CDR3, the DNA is TGTGCCAGCACCTTCCGAGGGGGCTACAATGAGCAGTTCTTC.

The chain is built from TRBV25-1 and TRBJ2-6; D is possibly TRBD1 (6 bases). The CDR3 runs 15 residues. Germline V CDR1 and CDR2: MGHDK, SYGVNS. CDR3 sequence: CGLLDRGYGANVLTF. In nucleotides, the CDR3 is TGTGGGCTCTTGGATAGGGGGTATGGGGCCAACGTCCTGACTTTC.

DNA of the CDR3: TGTGCCAGTAGTGCGACATTCCAGGGTTTGGGAAAACTGTTTTTT. Its translation: CASSATFQGLGKLFF. V and J are TRBV19 and TRBJ1-4; D might be TRBD1 (5 bases). Germline-derived CDR1 and CDR2 are LNHDA and SQIVND (reference sequence). There are 15 residues in the CDR3. Trimming removed 5 bases at V and 10 bases at J, with 20 bases between.